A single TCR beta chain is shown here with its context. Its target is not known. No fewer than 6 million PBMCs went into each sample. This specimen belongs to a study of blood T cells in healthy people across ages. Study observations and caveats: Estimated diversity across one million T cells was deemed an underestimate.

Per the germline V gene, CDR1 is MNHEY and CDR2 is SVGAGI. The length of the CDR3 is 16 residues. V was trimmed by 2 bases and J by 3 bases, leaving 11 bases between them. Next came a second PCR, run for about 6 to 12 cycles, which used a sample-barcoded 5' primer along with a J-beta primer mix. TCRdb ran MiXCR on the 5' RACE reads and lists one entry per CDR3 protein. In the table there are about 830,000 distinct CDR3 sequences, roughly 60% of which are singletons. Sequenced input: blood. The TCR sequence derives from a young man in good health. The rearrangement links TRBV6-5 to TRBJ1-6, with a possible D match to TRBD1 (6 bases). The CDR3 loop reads CASSYGGPIYNSPLHF. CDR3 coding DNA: TGTGCCAGCAGTTACGGGGGCCCCATCTATAATTCACCCCTCCACTTT.